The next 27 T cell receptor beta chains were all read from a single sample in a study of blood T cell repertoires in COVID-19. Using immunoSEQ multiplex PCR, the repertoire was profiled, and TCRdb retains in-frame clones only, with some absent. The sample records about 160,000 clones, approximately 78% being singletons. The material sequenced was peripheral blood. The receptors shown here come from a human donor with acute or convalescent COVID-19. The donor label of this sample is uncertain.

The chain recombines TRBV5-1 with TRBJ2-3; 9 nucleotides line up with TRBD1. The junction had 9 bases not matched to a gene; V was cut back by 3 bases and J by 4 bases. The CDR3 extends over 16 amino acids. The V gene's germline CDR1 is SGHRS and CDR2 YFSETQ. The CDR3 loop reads CASSSAGTGYADTQYF. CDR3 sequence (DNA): TGCGCCAGCAGCTCCGCCGGGACAGGGTACGCAGATACGCAGTATTTT.

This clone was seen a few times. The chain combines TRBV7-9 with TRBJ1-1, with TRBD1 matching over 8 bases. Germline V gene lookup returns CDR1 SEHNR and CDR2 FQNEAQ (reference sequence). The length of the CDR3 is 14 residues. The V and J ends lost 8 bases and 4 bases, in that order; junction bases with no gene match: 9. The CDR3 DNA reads TGTGCCAGCGGACGACAGGGGTCGGGCACTGAAGCTTTCTTT. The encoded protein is CASGRQGSGTEAFF. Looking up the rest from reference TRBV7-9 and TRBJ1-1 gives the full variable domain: DTGVSQNPRHKITKRGQNVTFRCDPISEHNRLYWYRQTLGQGPEFLTYFQNEAQLEKSRLLSDRFSAERPKGSFSTLEIQRTEQGDSAMYLCASGRQGSGTEAFFGQGTRLTVV.

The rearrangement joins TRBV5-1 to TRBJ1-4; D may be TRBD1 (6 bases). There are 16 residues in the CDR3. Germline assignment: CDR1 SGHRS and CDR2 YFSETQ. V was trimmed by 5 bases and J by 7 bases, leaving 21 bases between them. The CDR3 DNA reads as TGCGCCAGCAGTCAGAGTCTAGGGGGTATGGCTGAAAAACTGTTTTTT. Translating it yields CASSQSLGGMAEKLFF.

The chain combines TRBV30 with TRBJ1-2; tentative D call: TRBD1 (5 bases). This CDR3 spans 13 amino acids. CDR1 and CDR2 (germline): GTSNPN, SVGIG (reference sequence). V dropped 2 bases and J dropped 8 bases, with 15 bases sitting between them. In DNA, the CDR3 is TGTGCCTGGAGTCAGGGTTTTTTTCCGGGCTACACCTTC. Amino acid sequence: CAWSQGFFPGYTF. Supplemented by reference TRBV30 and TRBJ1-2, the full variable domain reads SQTIHQWPATLVQPVGSPLSLECTVEGTSNPNLYWYRQAAGRGLQLLFYSVGIGQISSEVPQNLSASRPQDRQFILSSKKLLLSDSGFYLCAWSQGFFPGYTFGSGTRLTVV.

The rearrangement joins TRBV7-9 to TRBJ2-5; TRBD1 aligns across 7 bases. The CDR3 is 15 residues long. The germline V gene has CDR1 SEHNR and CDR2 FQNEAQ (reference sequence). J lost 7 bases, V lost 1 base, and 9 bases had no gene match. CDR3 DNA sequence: TGTGCCAGCAGCTTAGGGCAAGGGGGCGAGGGGACCCAGTACTTC. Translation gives CASSLGQGGEGTQYF.

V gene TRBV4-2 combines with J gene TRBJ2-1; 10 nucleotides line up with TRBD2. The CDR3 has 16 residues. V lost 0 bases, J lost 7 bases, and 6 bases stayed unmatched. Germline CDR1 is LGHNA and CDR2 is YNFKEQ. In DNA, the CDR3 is TGTGCCAGCAGCCAAGACGTAGCGGGGGGCAGGAATGAGCAGTTCTTC. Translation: CASSQDVAGGRNEQFF.

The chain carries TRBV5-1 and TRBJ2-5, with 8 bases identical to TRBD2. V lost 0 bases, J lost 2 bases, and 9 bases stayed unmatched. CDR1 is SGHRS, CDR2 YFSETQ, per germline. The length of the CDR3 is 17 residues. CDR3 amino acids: CASSLAGTGRGQETQYF. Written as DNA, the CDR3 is TGCGCCAGCAGCTTGGCCGGGACCGGGAGGGGGCAAGAGACCCAGTACTTC. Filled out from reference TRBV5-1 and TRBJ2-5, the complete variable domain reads KAGVTQTPRYLIKTRGQQVTLSCSPISGHRSVSWYQQTPGQGLQFLFEYFSETQRNKGNFPGRFSGRQFSNSRSEMNVSTLELGDSALYLCASSLAGTGRGQETQYFGPGTRLLVL.

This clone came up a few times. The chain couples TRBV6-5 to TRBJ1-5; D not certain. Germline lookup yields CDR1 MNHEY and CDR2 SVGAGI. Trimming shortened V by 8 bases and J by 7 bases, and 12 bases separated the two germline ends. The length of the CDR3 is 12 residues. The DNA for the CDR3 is TGTGCCAGCCTTGGACTGGCCCAGCCCCAGCATTTT. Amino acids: CASLGLAQPQHF.

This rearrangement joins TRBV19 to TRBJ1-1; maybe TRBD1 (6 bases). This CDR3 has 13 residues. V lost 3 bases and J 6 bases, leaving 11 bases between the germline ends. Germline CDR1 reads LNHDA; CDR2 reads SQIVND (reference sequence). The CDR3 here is CASSINRVSEAFF. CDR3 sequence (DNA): TGTGCCAGTAGTATTAACAGGGTATCTGAAGCTTTCTTT.

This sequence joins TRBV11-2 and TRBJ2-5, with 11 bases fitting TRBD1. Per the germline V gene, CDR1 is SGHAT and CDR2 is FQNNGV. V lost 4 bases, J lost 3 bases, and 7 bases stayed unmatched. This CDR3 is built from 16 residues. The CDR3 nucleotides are TGTGCCAGCAGCTCCCCGGACAGGGGGCTGGAAGAGACCCAGTACTTC. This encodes CASSSPDRGLEETQYF.

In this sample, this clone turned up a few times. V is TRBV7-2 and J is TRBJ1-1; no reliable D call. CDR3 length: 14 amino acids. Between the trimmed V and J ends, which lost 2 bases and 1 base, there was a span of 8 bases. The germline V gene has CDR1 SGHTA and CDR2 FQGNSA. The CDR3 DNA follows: TGTGCCAGCAGCTTAATGAGGCCGAACACTGAAGCTTTCTTT. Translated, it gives CASSLMRPNTEAFF.

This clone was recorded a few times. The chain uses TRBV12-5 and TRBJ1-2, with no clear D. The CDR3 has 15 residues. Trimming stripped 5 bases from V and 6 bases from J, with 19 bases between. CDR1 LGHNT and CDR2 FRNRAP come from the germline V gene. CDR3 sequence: CASGIQSSPINGYTF. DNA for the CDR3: TGTGCTAGTGGTATACAGTCCTCTCCGATCAATGGCTACACCTTC.

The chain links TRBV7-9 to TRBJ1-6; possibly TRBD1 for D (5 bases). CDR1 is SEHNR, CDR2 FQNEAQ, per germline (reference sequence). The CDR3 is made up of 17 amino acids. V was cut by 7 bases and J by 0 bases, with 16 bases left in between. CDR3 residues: CASTQGVGSSYNSPLHF. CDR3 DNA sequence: TGTGCCAGCACCCAAGGGGTCGGGAGCTCCTATAATTCACCCCTCCACTTT.

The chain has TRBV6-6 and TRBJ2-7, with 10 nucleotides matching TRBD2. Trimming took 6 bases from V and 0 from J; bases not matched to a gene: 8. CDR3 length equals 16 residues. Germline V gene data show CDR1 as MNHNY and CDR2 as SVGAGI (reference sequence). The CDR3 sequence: CASSPALAGVSYEQYF. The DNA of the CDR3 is TGTGCCAGCAGCCCCGCCCTAGCGGGGGTCTCCTACGAGCAGTACTTC.

The CDR3 reads CASSGRQYEQYF. DNA of the CDR3: TGCGCCAGCAGCGGACGACAGTACGAGCAGTACTTC. The chain uses TRBV5-1 and TRBJ2-7; D possibly corresponds to TRBD1 (5 bases). V lost 4 bases to trimming and J lost 4 bases, with 9 bases between them. Germline assignment: CDR1 SGHRS and CDR2 YFSETQ. The CDR3 sequence is 12 residues long.

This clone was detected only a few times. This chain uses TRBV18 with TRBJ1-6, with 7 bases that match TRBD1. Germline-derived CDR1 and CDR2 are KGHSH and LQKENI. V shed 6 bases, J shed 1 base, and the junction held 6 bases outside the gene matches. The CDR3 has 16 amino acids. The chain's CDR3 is CASSEYRGSYNSPLHF. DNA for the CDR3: TGTGCCAGCTCGGAATACAGGGGATCCTATAATTCACCCCTCCACTTT.

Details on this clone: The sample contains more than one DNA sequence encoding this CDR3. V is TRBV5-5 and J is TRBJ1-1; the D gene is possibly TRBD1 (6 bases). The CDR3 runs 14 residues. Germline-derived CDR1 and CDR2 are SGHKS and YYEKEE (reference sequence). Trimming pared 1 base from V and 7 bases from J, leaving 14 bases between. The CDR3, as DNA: TGTGCCAGCAGCTTGAAGTGGGACAACCGTGAAGCTTTCTTT. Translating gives CASSLKWDNREAFF.

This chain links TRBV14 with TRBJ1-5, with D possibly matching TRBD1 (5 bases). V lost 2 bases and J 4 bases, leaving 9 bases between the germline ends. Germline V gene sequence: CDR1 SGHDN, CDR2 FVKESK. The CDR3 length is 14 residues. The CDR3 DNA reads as TGTGCCAGCAGCCAATTCAGGGATAATCAGCCCCAGCATTTT. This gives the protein CASSQFRDNQPQHF.

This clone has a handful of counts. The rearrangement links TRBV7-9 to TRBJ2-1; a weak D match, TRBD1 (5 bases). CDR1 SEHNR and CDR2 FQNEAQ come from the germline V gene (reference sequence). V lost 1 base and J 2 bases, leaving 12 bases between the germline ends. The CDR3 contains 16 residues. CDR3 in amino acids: CASSLVGQGPYNEQFF. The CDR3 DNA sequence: TGTGCCAGCAGCTTAGTGGGCCAGGGCCCCTACAATGAGCAGTTCTTC.

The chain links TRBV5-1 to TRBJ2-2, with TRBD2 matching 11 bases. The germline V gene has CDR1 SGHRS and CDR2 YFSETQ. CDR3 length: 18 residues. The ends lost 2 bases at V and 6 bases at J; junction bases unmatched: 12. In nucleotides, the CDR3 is TGCGCCAGCAGCTTAACTAGCGGGGGAACCCTTGGGGCCGGGGAGCTGTTTTTT. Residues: CASSLTSGGTLGAGELFF.

CDR3 amino acids: CASSTGQGRDYGYTF. In DNA, the CDR3 is TGTGCCAGCAGCACTGGGCAGGGGAGAGACTATGGCTACACCTTC. The rearrangement uses TRBV5-5 and TRBJ1-2; D might be TRBD1 (6 bases). V lost 4 bases and J 3 bases, leaving 16 bases between the germline ends. Germline V gives CDR1 SGHKS, CDR2 YYEKEE (reference sequence). The CDR3 length is 15 residues. Full variable domain (missing parts from reference TRBV5-5 and TRBJ1-2): DAGVTQSPTHLIKTRGQQVTLRCSPISGHKSVSWYQQVLGQGPQFIFQYYEKEERGRGNFPDRFSARQFPNYSSELNVNALLLGDSALYLCASSTGQGRDYGYTFGSGTRLTVV.

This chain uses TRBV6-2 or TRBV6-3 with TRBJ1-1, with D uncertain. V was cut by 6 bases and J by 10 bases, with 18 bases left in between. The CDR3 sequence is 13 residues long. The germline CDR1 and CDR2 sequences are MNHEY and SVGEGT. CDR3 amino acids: CASSPGVPVAAFF. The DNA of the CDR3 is TGTGCCAGCAGCCCCGGAGTCCCGGTGGCAGCTTTCTTT.

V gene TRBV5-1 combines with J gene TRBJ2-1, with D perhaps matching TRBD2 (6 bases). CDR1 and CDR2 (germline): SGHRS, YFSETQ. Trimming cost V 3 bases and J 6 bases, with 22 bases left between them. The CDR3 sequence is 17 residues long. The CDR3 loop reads CASSSTLLRRGSNEQFF. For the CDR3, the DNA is TGCGCCAGCAGCTCTACCCTTCTCCGGAGGGGTTCCAATGAGCAGTTCTTC.

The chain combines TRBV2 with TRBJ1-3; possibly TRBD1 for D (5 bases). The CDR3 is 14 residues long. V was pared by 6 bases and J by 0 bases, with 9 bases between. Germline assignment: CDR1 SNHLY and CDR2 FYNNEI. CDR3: CASRAGNSGNTIYF. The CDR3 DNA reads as TGTGCCAGCAGGGCAGGGAACTCTGGAAACACCATATATTTT.

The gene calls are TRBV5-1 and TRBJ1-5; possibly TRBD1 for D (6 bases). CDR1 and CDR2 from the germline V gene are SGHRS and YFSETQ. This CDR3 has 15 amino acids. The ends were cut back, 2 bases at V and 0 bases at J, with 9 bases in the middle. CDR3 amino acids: CASSFGGASNQPQHF. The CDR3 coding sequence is TGCGCCAGCAGCTTCGGGGGGGCTAGCAATCAGCCCCAGCATTTT.

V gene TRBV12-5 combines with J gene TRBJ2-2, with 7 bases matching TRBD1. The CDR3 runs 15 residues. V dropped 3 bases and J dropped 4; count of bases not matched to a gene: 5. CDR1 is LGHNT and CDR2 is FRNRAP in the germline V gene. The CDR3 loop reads CASGLGQVSTGELFF. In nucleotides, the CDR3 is TGTGCTAGTGGTTTAGGACAGGTTAGCACCGGGGAGCTGTTTTTT.

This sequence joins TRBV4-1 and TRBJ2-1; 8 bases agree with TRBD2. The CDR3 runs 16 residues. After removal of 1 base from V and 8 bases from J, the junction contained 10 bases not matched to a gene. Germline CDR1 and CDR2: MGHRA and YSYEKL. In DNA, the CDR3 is TGCGCCAGCAGCCAAGTGACTAGCGCCGATGAGGATGAGCAGTTCTTC. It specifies CASSQVTSADEDEQFF.